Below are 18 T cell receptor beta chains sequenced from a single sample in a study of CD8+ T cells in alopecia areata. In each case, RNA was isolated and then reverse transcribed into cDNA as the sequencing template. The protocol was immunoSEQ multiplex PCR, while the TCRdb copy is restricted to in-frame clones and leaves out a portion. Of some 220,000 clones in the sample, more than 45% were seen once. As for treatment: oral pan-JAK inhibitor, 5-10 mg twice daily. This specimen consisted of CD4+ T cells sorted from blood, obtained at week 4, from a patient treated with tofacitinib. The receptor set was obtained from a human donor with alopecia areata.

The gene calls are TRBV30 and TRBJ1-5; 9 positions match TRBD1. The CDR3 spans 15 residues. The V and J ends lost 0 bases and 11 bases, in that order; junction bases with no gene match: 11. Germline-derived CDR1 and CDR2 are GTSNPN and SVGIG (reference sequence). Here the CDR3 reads CAWSVPRTGANAQHF. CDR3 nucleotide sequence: TGTGCCTGGAGTGTACCGAGGACAGGGGCCAACGCCCAGCATTTT.

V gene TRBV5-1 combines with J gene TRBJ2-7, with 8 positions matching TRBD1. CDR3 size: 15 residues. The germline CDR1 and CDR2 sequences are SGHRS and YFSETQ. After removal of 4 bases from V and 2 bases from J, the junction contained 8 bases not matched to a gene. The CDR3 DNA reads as TGCGCCAGCAGCCAAGGACAGGGTCCCACCTACGAGCAGTACTTC. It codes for CASSQGQGPTYEQYF. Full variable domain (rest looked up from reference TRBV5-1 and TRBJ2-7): KAGVTQTPRYLIKTRGQQVTLSCSPISGHRSVSWYQQTPGQGLQFLFEYFSETQRNKGNFPGRFSGRQFSNSRSEMNVSTLELGDSALYLCASSQGQGPTYEQYFGPGTRLTVT.

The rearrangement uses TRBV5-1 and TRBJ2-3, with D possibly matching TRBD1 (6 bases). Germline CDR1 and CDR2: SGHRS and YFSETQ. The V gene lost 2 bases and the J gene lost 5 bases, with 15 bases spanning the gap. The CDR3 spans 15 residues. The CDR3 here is CASSLRGVRGDTQYF. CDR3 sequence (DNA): TGCGCCAGCAGCTTAAGAGGCGTCAGGGGAGATACGCAGTATTTT.

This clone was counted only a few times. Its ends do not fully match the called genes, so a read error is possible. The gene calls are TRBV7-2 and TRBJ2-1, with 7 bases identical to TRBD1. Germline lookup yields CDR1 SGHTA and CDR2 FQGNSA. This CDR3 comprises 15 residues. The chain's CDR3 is CASSLTGASSNQQFF. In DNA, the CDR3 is TGTGCCAGCAGCTTAACAGGGGCTTCCTCCAATCAGCAGTTCTTC.

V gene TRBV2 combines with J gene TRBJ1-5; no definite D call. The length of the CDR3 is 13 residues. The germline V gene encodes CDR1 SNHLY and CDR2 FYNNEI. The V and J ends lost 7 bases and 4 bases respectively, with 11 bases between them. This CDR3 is CASTATLNQPQHF. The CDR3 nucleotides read TGTGCCAGCACCGCGACACTTAATCAGCCCCAGCATTTT.

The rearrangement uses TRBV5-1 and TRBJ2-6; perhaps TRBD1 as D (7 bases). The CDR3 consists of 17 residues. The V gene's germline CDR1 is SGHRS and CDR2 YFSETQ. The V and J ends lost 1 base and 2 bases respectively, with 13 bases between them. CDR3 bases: TGCGCCAGCAGCTTGCTCCAGGGGGGAACTGGGGCCAACGTCCTGACTTTC. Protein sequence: CASSLLQGGTGANVLTF.

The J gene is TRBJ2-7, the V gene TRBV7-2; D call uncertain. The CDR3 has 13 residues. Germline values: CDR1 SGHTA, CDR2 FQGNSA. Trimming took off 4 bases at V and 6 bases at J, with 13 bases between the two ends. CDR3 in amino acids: CASSSSRGGEQYF. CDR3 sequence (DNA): TGTGCCAGCAGCTCGTCCCGTGGCGGCGAGCAGTACTTC.

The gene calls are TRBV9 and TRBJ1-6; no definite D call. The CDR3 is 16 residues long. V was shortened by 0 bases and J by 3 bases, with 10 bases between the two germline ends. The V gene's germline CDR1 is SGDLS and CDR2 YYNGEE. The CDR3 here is CASSVGWAGYNSPLHF. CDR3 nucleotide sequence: TGTGCCAGCAGCGTAGGATGGGCAGGCTATAATTCACCCCTCCACTTT.

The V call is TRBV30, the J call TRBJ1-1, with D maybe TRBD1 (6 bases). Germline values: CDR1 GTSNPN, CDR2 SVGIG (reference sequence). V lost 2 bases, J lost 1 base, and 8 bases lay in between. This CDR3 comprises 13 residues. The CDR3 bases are TGTGCCTGGAGTCCGGGGGCGAACACTGAAGCTTTCTTT. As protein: CAWSPGANTEAFF.

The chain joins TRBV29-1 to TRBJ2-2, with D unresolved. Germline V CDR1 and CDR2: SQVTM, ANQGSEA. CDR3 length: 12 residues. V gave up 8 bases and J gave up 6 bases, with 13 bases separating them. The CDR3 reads CSTYGLAGELFF. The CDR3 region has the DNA TGCAGCACATACGGGCTCGCCGGGGAGCTGTTTTTT.

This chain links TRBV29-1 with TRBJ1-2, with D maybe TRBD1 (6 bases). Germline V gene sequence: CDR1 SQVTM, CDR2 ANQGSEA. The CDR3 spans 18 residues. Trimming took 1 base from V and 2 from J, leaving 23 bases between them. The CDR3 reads CSVEGGLRGELLNYGYTF. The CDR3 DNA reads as TGCAGCGTTGAAGGAGGCCTCAGGGGCGAACTATTGAACTATGGCTACACCTTC.

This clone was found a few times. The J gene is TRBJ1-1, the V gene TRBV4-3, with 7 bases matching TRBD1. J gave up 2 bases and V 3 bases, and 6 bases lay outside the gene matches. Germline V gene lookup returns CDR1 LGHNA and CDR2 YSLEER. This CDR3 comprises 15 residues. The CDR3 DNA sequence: TGCGCCAGCAGCCACGTTAGACAGGGTAACACTGAAGCTTTCTTT. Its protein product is CASSHVRQGNTEAFF.

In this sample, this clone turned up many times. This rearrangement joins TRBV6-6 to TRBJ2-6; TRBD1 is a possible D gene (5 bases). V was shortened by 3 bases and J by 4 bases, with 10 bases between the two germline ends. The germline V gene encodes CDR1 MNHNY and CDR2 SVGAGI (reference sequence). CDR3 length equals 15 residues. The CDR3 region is CASSYSGPGANVLTF. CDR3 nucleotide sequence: TGTGCCAGCAGTTATTCAGGGCCGGGGGCCAACGTCCTGACTTTC.

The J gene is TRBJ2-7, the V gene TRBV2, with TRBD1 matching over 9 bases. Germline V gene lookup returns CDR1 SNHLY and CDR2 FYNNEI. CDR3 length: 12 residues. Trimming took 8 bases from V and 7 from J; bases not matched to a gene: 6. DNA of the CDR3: TGTGCCAGCGGGACAGGGTCTTTTGAGCAGTACTTC. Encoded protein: CASGTGSFEQYF.

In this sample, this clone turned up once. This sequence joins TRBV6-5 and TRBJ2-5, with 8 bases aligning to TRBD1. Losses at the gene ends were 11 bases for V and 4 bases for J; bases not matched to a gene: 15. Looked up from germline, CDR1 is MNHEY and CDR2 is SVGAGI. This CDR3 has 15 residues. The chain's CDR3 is CAAQGVQGRTETQYF. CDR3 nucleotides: TGTGCCGCACAGGGGGTACAGGGGCGCACAGAGACCCAGTACTTC.

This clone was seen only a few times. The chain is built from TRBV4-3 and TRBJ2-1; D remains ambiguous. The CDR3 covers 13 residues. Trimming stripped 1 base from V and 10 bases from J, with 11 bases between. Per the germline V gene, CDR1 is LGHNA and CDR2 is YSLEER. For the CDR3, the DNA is TGCGCCAGCAGCCAAGCGAGTAGGCCGGAGCAGTTCTTC. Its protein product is CASSQASRPEQFF.

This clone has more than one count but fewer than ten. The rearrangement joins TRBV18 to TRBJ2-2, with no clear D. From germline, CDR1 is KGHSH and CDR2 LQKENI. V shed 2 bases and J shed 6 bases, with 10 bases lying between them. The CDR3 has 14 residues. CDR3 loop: CASSPSYQAGELFF. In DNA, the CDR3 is TGTGCCAGCTCACCAAGTTATCAAGCCGGGGAGCTGTTTTTT. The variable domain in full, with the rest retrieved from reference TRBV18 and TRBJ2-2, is NAGVMQNPRHLVRRRGQEARLRCSPMKGHSHVYWYRQLPEEGLKFMVYLQKENIIDESGMPKERFSAEFPKEGPSILRIQQVVRGDSAAYFCASSPSYQAGELFFGEGSRLTVL.

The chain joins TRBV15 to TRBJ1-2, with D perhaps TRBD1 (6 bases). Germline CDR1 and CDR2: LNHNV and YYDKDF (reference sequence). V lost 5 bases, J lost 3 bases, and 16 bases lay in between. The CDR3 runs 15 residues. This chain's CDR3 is CATSGRTEGDYGYTF. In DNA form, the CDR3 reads TGTGCCACCAGCGGAAGGACAGAAGGGGACTATGGCTACACCTTC.